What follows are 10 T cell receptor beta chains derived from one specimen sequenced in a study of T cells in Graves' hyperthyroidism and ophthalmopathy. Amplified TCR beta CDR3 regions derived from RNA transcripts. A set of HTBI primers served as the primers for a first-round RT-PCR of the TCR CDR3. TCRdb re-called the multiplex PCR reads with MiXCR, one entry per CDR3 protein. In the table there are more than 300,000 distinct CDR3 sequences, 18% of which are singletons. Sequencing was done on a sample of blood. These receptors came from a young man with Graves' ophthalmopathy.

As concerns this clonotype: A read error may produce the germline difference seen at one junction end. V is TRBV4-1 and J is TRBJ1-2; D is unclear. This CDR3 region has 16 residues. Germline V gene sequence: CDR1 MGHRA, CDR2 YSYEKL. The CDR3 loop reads CASSQEASIPNYGYTF. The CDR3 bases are TGCGCCAGTAGCCAAGAAGCCAGTATACCTAACTATGGCTACACCTTC.

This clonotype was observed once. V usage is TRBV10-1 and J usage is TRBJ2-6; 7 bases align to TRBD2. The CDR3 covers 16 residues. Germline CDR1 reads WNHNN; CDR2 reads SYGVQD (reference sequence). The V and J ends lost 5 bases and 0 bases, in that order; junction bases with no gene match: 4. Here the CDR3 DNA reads TGCGCCAGCAGTTGGGAGGGTCGCTCTGGGGCCAACGTCCTGACTTTC. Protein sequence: CASSWEGRSGANVLTF.

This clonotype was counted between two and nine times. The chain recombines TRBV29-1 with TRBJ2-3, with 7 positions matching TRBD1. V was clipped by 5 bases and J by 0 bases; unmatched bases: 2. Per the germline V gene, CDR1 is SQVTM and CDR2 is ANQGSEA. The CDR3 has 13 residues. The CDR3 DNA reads TGCAGCGTTTGGACAGGTAGCACAGATACGCAGTATTTT. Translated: CSVWTGSTDTQYF.

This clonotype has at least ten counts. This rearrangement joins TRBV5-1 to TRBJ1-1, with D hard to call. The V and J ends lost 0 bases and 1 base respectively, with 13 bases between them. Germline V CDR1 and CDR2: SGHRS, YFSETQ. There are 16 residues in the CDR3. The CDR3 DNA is TGCGCCAGCAGCTTGGCGGGCGATTCCTGGAACACTGAAGCTTTCTTT. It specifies CASSLAGDSWNTEAFF.

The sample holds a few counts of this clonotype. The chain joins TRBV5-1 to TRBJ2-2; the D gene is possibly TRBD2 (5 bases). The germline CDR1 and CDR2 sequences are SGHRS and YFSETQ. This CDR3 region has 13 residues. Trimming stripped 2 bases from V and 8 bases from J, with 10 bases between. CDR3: CASSLLGRGELFF. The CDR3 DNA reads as TGCGCCAGCAGCTTATTGGGGAGAGGGGAGCTGTTTTTT. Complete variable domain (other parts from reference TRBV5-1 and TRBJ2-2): KAGVTQTPRYLIKTRGQQVTLSCSPISGHRSVSWYQQTPGQGLQFLFEYFSETQRNKGNFPGRFSGRQFSNSRSEMNVSTLELGDSALYLCASSLLGRGELFFGEGSRLTVL.

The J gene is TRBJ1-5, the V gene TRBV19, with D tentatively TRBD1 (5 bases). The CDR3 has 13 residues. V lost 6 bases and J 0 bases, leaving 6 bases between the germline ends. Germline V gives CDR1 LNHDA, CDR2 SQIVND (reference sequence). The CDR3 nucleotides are TGTGCCAGTAGAGGACATAGCAATCAGCCCCAGCATTTT. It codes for CASRGHSNQPQHF.

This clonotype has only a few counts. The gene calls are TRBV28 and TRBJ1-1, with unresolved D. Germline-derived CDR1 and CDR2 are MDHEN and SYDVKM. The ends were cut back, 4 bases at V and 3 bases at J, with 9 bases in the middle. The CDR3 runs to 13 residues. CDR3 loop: CASSSGPYTEAFF. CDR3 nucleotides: TGTGCCAGCAGTTCCGGACCATACACTGAAGCTTTCTTT.

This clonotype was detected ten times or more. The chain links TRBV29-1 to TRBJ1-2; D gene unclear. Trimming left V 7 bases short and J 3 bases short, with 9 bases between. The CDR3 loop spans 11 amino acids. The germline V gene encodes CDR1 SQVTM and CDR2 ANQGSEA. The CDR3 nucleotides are TGCAGCGCCCTGCTCTACTATGGCTACACCTTC. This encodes CSALLYYGYTF.

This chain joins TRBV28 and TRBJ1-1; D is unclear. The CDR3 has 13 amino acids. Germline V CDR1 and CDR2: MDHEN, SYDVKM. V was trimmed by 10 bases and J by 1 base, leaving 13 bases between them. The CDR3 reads CATHPAANTEAFF. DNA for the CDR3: TGTGCCACCCATCCGGCGGCGAACACTGAAGCTTTCTTT.

The CDR3 protein is CASSLAVRADYFTDTQYF. CDR3 nucleotide sequence: TGCGCCAGCAGCTTGGCGGTGCGGGCCGACTACTTCACAGATACGCAGTATTTT. This chain links TRBV5-1 with TRBJ2-3, with D perhaps matching TRBD2 (5 bases). The germline V gene encodes CDR1 SGHRS and CDR2 YFSETQ. The CDR3 has 18 residues. V lost 0 bases and J 2 bases, leaving 19 bases between the germline ends. The full variable domain, rest sourced from reference TRBV5-1 and TRBJ2-3, is KAGVTQTPRYLIKTRGQQVTLSCSPISGHRSVSWYQQTPGQGLQFLFEYFSETQRNKGNFPGRFSGRQFSNSRSEMNVSTLELGDSALYLCASSLAVRADYFTDTQYFGPGTRLTVL.